Listed below are T cell receptor beta chains from one sample, sequenced in a study of CD8 T cells in ankylosing spondylitis. Each CDR3 protein is one row after TCRdb ran MiXCR on the 5' RACE reads. The sample includes roughly 130,000 distinct CDR3 sequences, 7% to 10% of them seen just once. Sequencing input: blood, either unsorted or a sorted T cell fraction (not recorded which). The source of these receptors is a male donor with ankylosing spondylitis or in good health (not recorded which). The CDR3 runs from the conserved cysteine through the conserved F or W. Fields, in order: clone size, D gene, V gene, J gene, CDR3 DNA, CDR3 protein. D genes are given only for firm matches. Some rows have no size entry. The others give once, few or many, or a class for an expanded clone.

many,NA,TRBV7-2,TRBJ2-1,TGTGCCAGCAGCTTTGGCCGAGACAATGAGCAGTTCTTC,CASSFGRDNEQFF
NA,TRBD2,TRBV20-1,TRBJ2-1,TGCAGTGCTAGACCTAGCGGGAGGGAGAGCTCCTACAATGAGCAGTTCTTC,CSARPSGRESSYNEQFF
NA,NA,TRBV7-2,TRBJ2-7,TGTGCCAGCAGCTTAGACCCGAACTACGAGCAGTACTTC,CASSLDPNYEQYF
many,NA,TRBV12-3/TRBV12-4,TRBJ2-2,TGTGCCAGCACGCCCAGGCGGTCCATGACAAACACCGGGGAGCTGTTTTTT,CASTPRRSMTNTGELFF
few,TRBD1,TRBV5-1,TRBJ2-1,TGCGCCAGCAGCTTGGGACAGGGGGGACGCGAGCAGTTCTTC,CASSLGQGGREQFF
few,TRBD1,TRBV28,TRBJ2-7,TGTGCCAGCAGTTTTGACAGGGGGCCCTACGAGCAGTACTTC,CASSFDRGPYEQYF
few,TRBD1,TRBV11-2,TRBJ2-7,TGTGCCAGCAGCCTCCGGGACAGGGGATTTGGGAACGACCTCTTCTCCTACGAGCAGTACTTC,CASSLRDRGFGNDLFSYEQYF
NA,NA,TRBV5-5,TRBJ2-3,TGTGCCAGCAGCTTGTCGACAACAGATACGCAGTATTTT,CASSLSTTDTQYF
many,NA,TRBV20-1,TRBJ2-1,TGCAGTGCTACGAAGGGGTACGGAAACAATGAGCAGTTCTTC,CSATKGYGNNEQFF
few,NA,TRBV5-8,TRBJ2-3,TGTGCCAGCAGCTTGGTTCAAGATACGCAGTATTTT,CASSLVQDTQYF
many,TRBD2,TRBV4-1,TRBJ2-2,TGCGCCAGCAGCCAAAGAGGGTTAGCGGGAGACACCGGGGAGCTGTTTTTT,CASSQRGLAGDTGELFF
many,NA,TRBV7-8,TRBJ2-3,TGTGCCAGCAGCTTATATCGCGGAGGAAGCACAGATACGCAGTATTTT,CASSLYRGGSTDTQYF